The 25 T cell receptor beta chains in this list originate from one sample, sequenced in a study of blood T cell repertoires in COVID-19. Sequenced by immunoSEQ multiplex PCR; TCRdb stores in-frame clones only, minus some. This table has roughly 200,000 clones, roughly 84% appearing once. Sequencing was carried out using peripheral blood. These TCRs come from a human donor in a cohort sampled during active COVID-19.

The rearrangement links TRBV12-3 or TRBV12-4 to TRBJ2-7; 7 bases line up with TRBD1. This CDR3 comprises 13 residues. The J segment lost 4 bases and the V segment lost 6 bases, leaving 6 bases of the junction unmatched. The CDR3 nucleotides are TGTGCCAGCAGGACGGGACAGACTTACGAGCAGTACTTC. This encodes CASRTGQTYEQYF.

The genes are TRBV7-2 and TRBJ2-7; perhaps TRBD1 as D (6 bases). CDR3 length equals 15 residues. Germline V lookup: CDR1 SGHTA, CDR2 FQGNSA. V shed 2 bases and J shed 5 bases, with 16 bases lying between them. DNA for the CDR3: TGTGCCAGCAGCTTACAATGGACAGTAGGCGACGAGCAGTACTTC. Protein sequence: CASSLQWTVGDEQYF.

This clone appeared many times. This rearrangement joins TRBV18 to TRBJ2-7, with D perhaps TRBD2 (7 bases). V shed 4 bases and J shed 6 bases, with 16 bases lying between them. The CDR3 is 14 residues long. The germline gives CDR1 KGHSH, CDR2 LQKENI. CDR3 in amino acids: CASSRPSGGLEQYF. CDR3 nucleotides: TGTGCCAGCTCACGCCCCTCCGGGGGGCTCGAGCAGTACTTC.

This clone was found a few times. The CDR3 DNA reads TGTGCCAGCAGACTAGGGGGGGCTGGAAACACCATATATTTT. This codes for CASRLGGAGNTIYF. This rearrangement joins TRBV28 to TRBJ1-3; tentative D call: TRBD1 (6 bases). V lost 6 bases and J 2 bases, leaving 11 bases between the germline ends. Germline V gene lookup returns CDR1 MDHEN and CDR2 SYDVKM. The CDR3 consists of 14 residues.

This CDR3 is CASRPGTGGDQPQHF. The CDR3 DNA reads as TGTGCCAGCAGACCCGGGACAGGGGGAGATCAGCCCCAGCATTTT. The rearrangement links TRBV28 to TRBJ1-5; 11 bases map to TRBD1. CDR3 size: 15 residues. Losses at the gene ends were 6 bases for V and 5 bases for J; bases not matched to a gene: 6. CDR1 MDHEN and CDR2 SYDVKM come from the germline V gene.

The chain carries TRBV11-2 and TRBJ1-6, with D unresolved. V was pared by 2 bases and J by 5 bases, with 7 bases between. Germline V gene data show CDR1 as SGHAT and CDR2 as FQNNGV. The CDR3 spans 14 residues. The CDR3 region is CASSLYTDNSPLHF. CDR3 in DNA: TGTGCCAGCAGCTTATACACAGATAATTCACCCCTCCACTTT.

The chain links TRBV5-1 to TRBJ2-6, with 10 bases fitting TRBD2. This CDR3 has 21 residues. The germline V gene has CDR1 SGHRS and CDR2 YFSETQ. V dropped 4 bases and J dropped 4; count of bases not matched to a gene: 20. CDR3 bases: TGCGCCAGCAGCCGGACAGGCCTGGCGGGGCTAGCGGGAGCCGGGGCCAACGTCCTGACTTTC. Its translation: CASSRTGLAGLAGAGANVLTF.

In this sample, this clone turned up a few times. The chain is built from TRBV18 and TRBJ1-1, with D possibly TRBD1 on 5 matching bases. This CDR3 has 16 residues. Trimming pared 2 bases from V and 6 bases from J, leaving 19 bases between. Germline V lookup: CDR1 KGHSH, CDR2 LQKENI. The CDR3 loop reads CASSPAARSEGAEAFF. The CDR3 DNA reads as TGTGCCAGCTCACCAGCTGCCAGATCGGAAGGGGCTGAAGCTTTCTTT. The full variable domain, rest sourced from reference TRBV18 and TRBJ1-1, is NAGVMQNPRHLVRRRGQEARLRCSPMKGHSHVYWYRQLPEEGLKFMVYLQKENIIDESGMPKERFSAEFPKEGPSILRIQQVVRGDSAAYFCASSPAARSEGAEAFFGQGTRLTVV.

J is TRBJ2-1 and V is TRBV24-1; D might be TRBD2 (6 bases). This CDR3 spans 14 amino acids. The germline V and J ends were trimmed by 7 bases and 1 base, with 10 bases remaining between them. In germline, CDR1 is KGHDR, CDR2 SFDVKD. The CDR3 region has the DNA TGTGCCACCAGCGGGACTCCTTCCTACAATGAGCAGTTCTTC. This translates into CATSGTPSYNEQFF.

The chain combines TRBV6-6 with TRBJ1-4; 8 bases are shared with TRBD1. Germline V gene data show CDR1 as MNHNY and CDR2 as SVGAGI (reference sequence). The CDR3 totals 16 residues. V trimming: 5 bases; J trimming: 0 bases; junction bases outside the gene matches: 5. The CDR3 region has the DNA TGTGCCAGCAGTCGACAGGGGTTTGCAACTAATGAAAAACTGTTTTTT. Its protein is CASSRQGFATNEKLFF.

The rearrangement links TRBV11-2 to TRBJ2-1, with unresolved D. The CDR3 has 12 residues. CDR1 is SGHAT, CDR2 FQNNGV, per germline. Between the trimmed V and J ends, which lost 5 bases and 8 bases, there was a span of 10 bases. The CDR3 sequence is CASSVVLDEQFF. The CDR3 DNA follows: TGTGCCAGCAGCGTAGTATTAGATGAGCAGTTCTTC. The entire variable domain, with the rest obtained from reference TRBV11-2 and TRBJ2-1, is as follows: EAGVAQSPRYKIIEKRQSVAFWCNPISGHATLYWYQQILGQGPKLLIQFQNNGVVDDSQLPKDRFSAERLKGVDSTLKIQPAKLEDSAVYLCASSVVLDEQFFGPGTRLTVL.

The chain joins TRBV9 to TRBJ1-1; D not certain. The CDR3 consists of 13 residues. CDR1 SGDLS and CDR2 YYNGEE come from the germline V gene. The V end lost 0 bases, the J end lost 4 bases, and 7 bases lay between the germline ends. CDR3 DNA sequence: TGTGCCAGCAGCGTAGGGTCCAGCACTGAAGCTTTCTTT. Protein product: CASSVGSSTEAFF. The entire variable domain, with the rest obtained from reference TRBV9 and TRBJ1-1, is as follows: DSGVTQTPKHLITATGQRVTLRCSPRSGDLSVYWYQQSLDQGLQFLIQYYNGEERAKGNILERFSAQQFPDLHSELNLSSLELGDSALYFCASSVGSSTEAFFGQGTRLTVV.

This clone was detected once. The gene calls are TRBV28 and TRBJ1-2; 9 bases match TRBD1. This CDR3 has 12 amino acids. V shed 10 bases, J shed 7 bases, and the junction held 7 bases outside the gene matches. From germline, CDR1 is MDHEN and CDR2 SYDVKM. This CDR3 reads CATNRGRGGYTF. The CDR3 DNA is TGTGCCACGAACAGGGGGCGCGGTGGCTACACCTTC.

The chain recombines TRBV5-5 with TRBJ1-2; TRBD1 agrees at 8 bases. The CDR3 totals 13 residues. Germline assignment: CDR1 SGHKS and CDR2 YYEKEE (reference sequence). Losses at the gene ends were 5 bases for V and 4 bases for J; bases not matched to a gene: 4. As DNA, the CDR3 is TGTGCCAGCAGGGAGACAGGGGTCTATGGCTACACCTTC. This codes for CASRETGVYGYTF.

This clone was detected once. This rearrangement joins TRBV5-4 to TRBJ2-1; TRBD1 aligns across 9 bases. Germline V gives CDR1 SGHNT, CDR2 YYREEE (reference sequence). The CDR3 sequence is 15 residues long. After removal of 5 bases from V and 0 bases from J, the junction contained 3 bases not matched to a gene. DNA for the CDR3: TGTGCCAGCAGGTCGACAGGGGGCTCCTACAATGAGCAGTTCTTC. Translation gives CASRSTGGSYNEQFF. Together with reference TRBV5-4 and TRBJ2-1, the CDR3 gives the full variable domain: ETGVTQSPTHLIKTRGQQVTLRCSSQSGHNTVSWYQQALGQGPQFIFQYYREEENGRGNFPPRFSGLQFPNYSSELNVNALELDDSALYLCASRSTGGSYNEQFFGPGTRLTVL.

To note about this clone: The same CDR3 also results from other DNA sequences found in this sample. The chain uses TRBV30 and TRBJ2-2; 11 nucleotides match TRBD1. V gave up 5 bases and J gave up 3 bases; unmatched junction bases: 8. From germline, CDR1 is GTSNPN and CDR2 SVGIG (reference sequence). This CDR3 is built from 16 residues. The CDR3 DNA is TGTGCCTGGCGGAGGGGGACAGGGGGGGACACCGGGGAGCTGTTTTTT. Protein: CAWRRGTGGDTGELFF.

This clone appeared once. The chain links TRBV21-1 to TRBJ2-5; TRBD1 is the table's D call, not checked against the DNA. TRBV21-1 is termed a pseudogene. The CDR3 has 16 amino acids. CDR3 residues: CASSKIRTRDQETQYF. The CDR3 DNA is TGTGCCAGCAGCAAAATACGAACCAGGGATCAAGAGACCCAGTACTTC.

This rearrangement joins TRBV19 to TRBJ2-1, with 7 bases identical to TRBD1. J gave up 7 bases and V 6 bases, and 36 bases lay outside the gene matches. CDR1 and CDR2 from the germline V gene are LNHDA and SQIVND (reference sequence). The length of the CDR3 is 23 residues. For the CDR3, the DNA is TGTGCCAGTAGAACCGGGACAGCTGGCCACTCCAACTGGGGCCGTACGAAGATGAATGAGCAGTTCTTC. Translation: CASRTGTAGHSNWGRTKMNEQFF.

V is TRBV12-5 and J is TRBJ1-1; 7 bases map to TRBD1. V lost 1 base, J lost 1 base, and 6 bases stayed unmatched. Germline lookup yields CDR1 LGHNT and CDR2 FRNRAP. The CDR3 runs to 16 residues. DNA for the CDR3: TGTGCTAGTGGTTTGGGGGACAGTAATAAGAACACTGAAGCTTTCTTT. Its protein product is CASGLGDSNKNTEAFF.

The CDR3 loop reads CSASAGSSTNEKLFF. In DNA, the CDR3 is TGCAGTGCTAGTGCCGGGTCCTCAACTAATGAAAAACTGTTTTTT. The chain joins TRBV20-1 to TRBJ1-4; D not certain. Between the trimmed V and J ends, which lost 3 bases and 0 bases, there was a span of 11 bases. The germline V gene has CDR1 DFQATT and CDR2 SNEGSKA (reference sequence). This CDR3 has 15 amino acids.

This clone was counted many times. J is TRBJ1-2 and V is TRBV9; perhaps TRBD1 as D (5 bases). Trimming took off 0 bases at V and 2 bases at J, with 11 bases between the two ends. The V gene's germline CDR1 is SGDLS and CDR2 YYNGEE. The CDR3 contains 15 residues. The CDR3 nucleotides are TGTGCCAGCAGCGTAGAAGGGGATGTGAACTATGGCTACACCTTC. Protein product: CASSVEGDVNYGYTF.

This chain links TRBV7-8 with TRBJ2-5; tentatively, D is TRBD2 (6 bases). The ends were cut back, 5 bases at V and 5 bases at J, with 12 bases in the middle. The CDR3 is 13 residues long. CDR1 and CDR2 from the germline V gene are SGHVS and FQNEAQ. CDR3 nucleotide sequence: TGTGCCAGCAGCCGAGGACGGGGGGAGACCCAGTACTTC. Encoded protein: CASSRGRGETQYF.

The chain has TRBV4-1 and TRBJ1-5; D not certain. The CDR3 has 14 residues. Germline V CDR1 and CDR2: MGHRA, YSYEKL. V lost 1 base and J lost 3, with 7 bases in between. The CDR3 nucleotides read TGCGCCAGCAGCCAAGGGCAGATCAATCAGCCCCAGCATTTT. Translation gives CASSQGQINQPQHF.

The DNA of the CDR3 is TGTGCCAGTAGTATCCAGGGACAGGGCTACGAGCAGTACTTC. Protein sequence: CASSIQGQGYEQYF. The chain combines TRBV19 with TRBJ2-7, with 9 bases fitting TRBD1. The CDR3 is 14 amino acids. Germline assignment: CDR1 LNHDA and CDR2 SQIVND (reference sequence). With V trimmed by 3 bases and J by 3 bases, 3 bases remained unmatched.

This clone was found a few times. The CDR3 DNA follows: TGTGCCAGCAGCCCGACAGGGGCGGGTGAAAAACTGTTTTTT. This sequence encodes CASSPTGAGEKLFF. The chain recombines TRBV6-5 with TRBJ1-4; 8 positions match TRBD1. V lost 6 bases to trimming and J lost 7 bases; unmatched junction nucleotides: 7. The CDR3 totals 14 residues. The V gene's germline CDR1 is MNHEY and CDR2 SVGAGI.